This record looks at one TCR beta chain sequence and its context. What it binds is unknown. Here immunoSEQ multiplex PCR was the method, and the copy in TCRdb shows in-frame clones only, minus some. The sample carries tens of thousands of clones, 65% to 90% recorded once. V shed 1 base and J shed 3 bases, with 13 bases lying between them. The CDR3 extends over 16 amino acids. Germline CDR1 SNHLY, CDR2 FYNNEI. The data were obtained in a study of lymphopenia after photon versus proton radiotherapy. Findings of the study overall: Proton therapy kept repertoires fairly stable, unlike photons, which gained effector/memory cells. In patients who died, overall survival fell as post-nadir TCR diversity dropped more.

The chain recombines TRBV2 with TRBJ1-3; the D gene is possibly TRBD1 (6 bases). The sequence came from a man in his forties with gastric cancer. The material was peripheral blood, obtained from a patient treated with photon-based radiotherapy. The CDR3: CASSEGGAGDGNTIYF. The CDR3 DNA reads TGTGCCAGCAGTGAAGGAGGGGCAGGGGATGGAAACACCATATATTTT.